The 29 T cell receptor beta chains listed next were all sequenced from one sample in a study of cytomegalovirus exposure and HLA in healthy donors. Vbeta (60) and Jbeta (13) primers were used in the PCR. The protocol was immunoSEQ multiplex PCR, while the TCRdb copy is restricted to in-frame clones and leaves out a portion. The sample includes about 60,000 clones, 80% of them seen just once. Sequenced sample: PBMCs. The receptor source for this set is a woman in her twenties or thirties in good health and CMV-seronegative.

The chain employs TRBV9 and TRBJ2-7; 13 nucleotides match TRBD2. The V and J ends lost 2 bases and 6 bases, in that order; junction bases with no gene match: 2. In germline, CDR1 is SGDLS, CDR2 YYNGEE. The CDR3 loop spans 14 amino acids. CDR3 DNA: TGTGCCAGCAGCGTGGGACTAGCGGGACCCGAGCAGTACTTC. Translated: CASSVGLAGPEQYF.

The chain couples TRBV29-1 to TRBJ2-7, with TRBD1 identical over 8 bases. The CDR3 length is 14 residues. Germline CDR1 reads SQVTM; CDR2 reads ANQGSEA. V dropped 6 bases and J dropped 3; count of bases not matched to a gene: 10. DNA of the CDR3: TGCAGCGTGGGACCTCGACAGGGGAGCTACGAGCAGTACTTC. This translates into CSVGPRQGSYEQYF.

The sample holds a few counts of this clone. The gene calls are TRBV2 and TRBJ2-3; the D gene is possibly TRBD2 (5 bases). From germline, CDR1 is SNHLY and CDR2 FYNNEI. With 8 bases removed from V and 1 base from J, the gap between germline ends came to 10 bases. This CDR3 comprises 13 residues. The CDR3 spells CASWRRGTDTQYF. CDR3 bases: TGTGCCAGCTGGCGGCGGGGCACAGATACGCAGTATTTT. Filled out from reference TRBV2 and TRBJ2-3, the complete variable domain reads EPEVTQTPSHQVTQMGQEVILRCVPISNHLYFYWYRQILGQKVEFLVSFYNNEISEKSEIFDDQFSVERPDGSNFTLKIRSTKLEDSAMYFCASWRRGTDTQYFGPGTRLTVL.

The sample holds one count of this clone. V and J are TRBV28 and TRBJ1-1; D may be TRBD1 (6 bases). Germline V gene sequence: CDR1 MDHEN, CDR2 SYDVKM. Trimming removed 5 bases from V and 4 bases from J, with 17 bases in between. CDR3 size: 15 residues. For the CDR3, the DNA is TGTGCCAGCAGTCCCCCCCACAGGGCCGGCACTGAAGCTTTCTTT. Translating gives CASSPPHRAGTEAFF.

This clone was recorded only once. This rearrangement joins TRBV5-6 to TRBJ2-7; a possible D gene is TRBD2 (6 bases). The CDR3 covers 14 residues. V was clipped by 3 bases and J by 4 bases, with 14 bases between them. From germline, CDR1 is SGHDT and CDR2 YYEEEE. As DNA, the CDR3 is TGTGCCAGCAGCTATCGGGACTCAGATTACGAGCAGTACTTC. This sequence encodes CASSYRDSDYEQYF.

For this clone: A much larger clone lies one base from this, so it may be a read error. This sequence joins TRBV4-1 and TRBJ1-1; a weak D match, TRBD1 (5 bases). Per germline, CDR1 MGHRA and CDR2 YSYEKL. V was pared by 1 base and J by 1 base, with 7 bases between. The CDR3 contains 14 residues. The CDR3 coding sequence is TGCGCCAGCAGCCAAGCCAGGGCGAACACTGAAGCTTTCTTT. It yields the protein CASSQARANTEAFF.

V and J are TRBV10-1 and TRBJ1-5; perhaps TRBD1 as D (6 bases). V lost 5 bases and J lost 6, with 8 bases in between. Germline V lookup: CDR1 WNHNN, CDR2 SYGVQD (reference sequence). The CDR3 runs 12 residues. The CDR3 is CASSQQGQPQHF. The CDR3 nucleotides are TGCGCCAGCAGTCAACAGGGTCAGCCCCAGCATTTT.

This chain links TRBV30 with TRBJ1-4; D not certain. The germline V gene encodes CDR1 GTSNPN and CDR2 SVGIG (reference sequence). The V end was cut by 5 bases, the J end by 7 bases, with 14 bases between. The CDR3 is 13 amino acids. The CDR3 is CAWGQVYGEKLFF. The CDR3 DNA is TGTGCCTGGGGTCAGGTATACGGTGAAAAACTGTTTTTT.

This clone was picked up a small number of times. This chain links TRBV11-2 with TRBJ1-4; 8 bases agree with TRBD1. V dropped 4 bases and J dropped 2; count of bases not matched to a gene: 6. CDR3 length equals 16 residues. From germline, CDR1 is SGHAT and CDR2 FQNNGV. CDR3 DNA sequence: TGTGCCAGCAGCTACGGACAGGGAGGTACTAATGAAAAACTGTTTTTT. Residues: CASSYGQGGTNEKLFF.

The chain uses TRBV10-1 and TRBJ2-1, with D tentatively TRBD2 (5 bases). CDR1 WNHNN and CDR2 SYGVQD come from the germline V gene (reference sequence). V dropped 0 bases and J dropped 6 bases, with 9 bases sitting between them. This CDR3 spans 14 amino acids. The DNA of the CDR3 is TGCGCCAGCAGTGAGTCGAGGGTACCCAATGAGCAGTTCTTC. This translates into CASSESRVPNEQFF.

The rearrangement uses TRBV7-7 and TRBJ1-3; the D is unclear. The germline V gene has CDR1 SSHAT and CDR2 FNYEAQ (reference sequence). Trimming removed 8 bases from V and 0 bases from J, with 11 bases in between. This CDR3 is 14 amino acids long. CDR3 nucleotide sequence: TGTGCCAGCGCGGCGGCGAGCTCTGGAAACACCATATATTTT. Amino acids: CASAAASSGNTIYF. Supplemented by reference TRBV7-7 and TRBJ1-3, the full variable domain reads GAGVSQSPRYKVTKRGQDVTLRCDPISSHATLYWYQQALGQGPEFLTYFNYEAQPDKSGLPSDRFSAERPEGSISTLTIQRTEQRDSAMYRCASAAASSGNTIYFGEGSWLTVV.

The chain has TRBV7-8 and TRBJ2-6; 9 nucleotides line up with TRBD1. CDR3 length: 18 amino acids. J lost 0 bases, V lost 1 base, and 4 bases had no gene match. CDR1 and CDR2 (germline): SGHVS, FQNEAQ. The CDR3 sequence is CASSLVRTGVSGANVLTF. CDR3 nucleotides: TGTGCCAGCAGCTTAGTGAGGACAGGGGTCTCTGGGGCCAACGTCCTGACTTTC.

The chain has TRBV6-1 and TRBJ1-5, with D perhaps TRBD1 (6 bases). V was pared by 4 bases and J by 0 bases, with 19 bases between. The CDR3 totals 18 residues. Germline V gives CDR1 MNHNS, CDR2 SASEGT. For the CDR3, the DNA is TGTGCCAGCAGTGGAAGGGGGGGTGGGCGGGGTAGCAATCAGCCCCAGCATTTT. Protein sequence: CASSGRGGGRGSNQPQHF.

The chain links TRBV7-9 to TRBJ2-2; 9 bases match TRBD1. The CDR3 loop spans 15 amino acids. The V gene end was trimmed by 2 bases and the J gene end by 4 bases; junction bases not matched to a gene: 2. The germline V gene encodes CDR1 SEHNR and CDR2 FQNEAQ (reference sequence). The CDR3 DNA sequence: TGTGCCAGCAGCTTAAGACAGGGGGGCACCGGGGAGCTGTTTTTT. Protein: CASSLRQGGTGELFF.

The chain employs TRBV2 and TRBJ2-7, with TRBD2 matching 9 bases. The CDR3 loop spans 15 amino acids. V shed 10 bases, J shed 1 base, and the junction held 11 bases outside the gene matches. Per germline, CDR1 SNHLY and CDR2 FYNNEI. DNA of the CDR3: TGTGCCACCGGGACTAGCCAAAGGAGTTCCTACGAGCAGTACTTC. Amino acid sequence: CATGTSQRSSYEQYF.

This chain links TRBV5-1 with TRBJ2-5, with TRBD1 matching 10 bases. Germline CDR1 is SGHRS and CDR2 is YFSETQ. The length of the CDR3 is 15 residues. Trimming at V came to 2 bases and at J to 5 bases, leaving 6 bases not matched to a gene. CDR3 DNA sequence: TGCGCCAGCAGCTTCACCGGGACAGGGGTTGAGACCCAGTACTTC. Translated: CASSFTGTGVETQYF.

J is TRBJ2-1 and V is TRBV4-3; 13 nucleotides line up with TRBD2. The CDR3 is made up of 16 amino acids. Germline V gene lookup returns CDR1 LGHNA and CDR2 YSLEER. V shed 4 bases and J 9 bases; nucleotides not matched to a gene: 9. The DNA of the CDR3 is TGCGCCAGCAGCCCGCCCGGGACTAGCGGGACAGGTGAGCAGTTCTTC. The encoded protein is CASSPPGTSGTGEQFF.

The rearrangement uses TRBV29-1 and TRBJ2-7; 8 bases align to TRBD1. The ends lost 6 bases at V and 2 bases at J; junction bases unmatched: 12. The CDR3 totals 15 residues. Germline CDR1 is SQVTM and CDR2 is ANQGSEA. CDR3 protein: CSVAKGQGATYEQYF. The CDR3 nucleotides read TGCAGCGTAGCTAAGGGGCAGGGGGCGACCTACGAGCAGTACTTC.

This clone was seen a few times. The chain carries TRBV10-3 and TRBJ1-6; maybe TRBD1 (5 bases). The length of the CDR3 is 15 residues. V was trimmed by 0 bases and J by 10 bases, leaving 13 bases between them. Germline values: CDR1 ENHRY, CDR2 SYGVKD. The CDR3 coding sequence is TGTGCCATCAGTGAGTCTCGGGGGTCAGGCTCACCCCTCCACTTT. Protein: CAISESRGSGSPLHF.

The chain joins TRBV5-4 to TRBJ1-2; TRBD1 aligns across 7 bases. J gave up 8 bases and V 4 bases, and 11 bases lay outside the gene matches. The germline CDR1 and CDR2 sequences are SGHNT and YYREEE (reference sequence). This CDR3 comprises 14 residues. The CDR3 nucleotides are TGTGCCAGCAGCCAGACAGGGTGGGGTGGGGGCTACACCTTC. It yields the protein CASSQTGWGGGYTF.

V is TRBV2 and J is TRBJ1-4; TRBD1 aligns across 8 bases. This CDR3 region has 14 residues. Germline CDR1 reads SNHLY; CDR2 reads FYNNEI. With V trimmed by 4 bases and J by 8 bases, 6 bases remained unmatched. CDR3 in DNA: TGTGCCAGCAGTGGCAGGGGGCGGGGCGAAAAACTGTTTTTT. Translating gives CASSGRGRGEKLFF.

The genes are TRBV28 and TRBJ2-1; D remains unclear. From germline, CDR1 is MDHEN and CDR2 SYDVKM. The V and J ends lost 3 bases and 7 bases respectively, with 7 bases between them. This CDR3 contains 12 residues. This CDR3 reads CASSFTENEQFF. Here the CDR3 DNA reads TGTGCCAGCAGTTTTACCGAGAATGAGCAGTTCTTC.

This clone was observed a handful of times. This sequence joins TRBV30 and TRBJ1-2; TRBD1 is a possible D gene (5 bases). The V and J ends lost 3 bases and 3 bases respectively, with 20 bases between them. In germline, CDR1 is GTSNPN, CDR2 SVGIG (reference sequence). The CDR3 spans 16 residues. The CDR3 is CAWSLAGLGSYYGYTF. CDR3 DNA: TGTGCCTGGAGCCTGGCAGGGTTGGGAAGCTACTATGGCTACACCTTC.

The V and J genes are TRBV6-5 and TRBJ2-3; TRBD1 matches 7 bases. In germline, CDR1 is MNHEY, CDR2 SVGAGI. Trimming took 4 bases from V and 5 from J; bases not matched to a gene: 3. The CDR3 consists of 13 residues. Here the CDR3 DNA reads TGTGCCAGCAGTTCACCAGGGGGAGATACGCAGTATTTT. Its translation: CASSSPGGDTQYF.

A remark on this clone: The junction departs from germline at one end; a sequencing error may be responsible. This sequence joins TRBV30 and TRBJ1-2; TRBD1 is a possible D gene (5 bases). The length of the CDR3 is 12 residues. Germline CDR1 GTSNPN, CDR2 SVGIG (reference sequence). For the CDR3, the DNA is TGTGCCTGGGGATTGCCCTGGGACTCCGCCGACTTC. It specifies CAWGLPWDSADF.

V gene TRBV7-2 combines with J gene TRBJ1-5; 11 bases map to TRBD1. The germline CDR1 and CDR2 sequences are SGHTA and FQGNSA. The V segment lost 5 bases and the J segment 5 bases; nucleotides outside the gene matches: 8. This CDR3 comprises 16 residues. CDR3 sequence (DNA): TGTGCCAGCAGCCCCGGGACAGGGGGGTTGTATCAGCCCCAGCATTTT. Translated, it gives CASSPGTGGLYQPQHF.

The V and J genes are TRBV5-1 and TRBJ1-2; 7 nucleotides match TRBD1. The CDR3 sequence is 14 residues long. Looked up from germline, CDR1 is SGHRS and CDR2 is YFSETQ. Losses at the gene ends were 7 bases for V and 8 bases for J; bases not matched to a gene: 14. The CDR3 protein is CASGRGTEDWGYTF. CDR3 DNA: TGCGCCAGCGGCCGGGGGACAGAAGATTGGGGCTACACCTTC.

The chain couples TRBV5-6 to TRBJ2-7; maybe TRBD1 (6 bases). Germline loops: CDR1 SGHDT, CDR2 YYEEEE. V dropped 4 bases and J dropped 2 bases, with 13 bases sitting between them. This CDR3 comprises 14 residues. The CDR3 here is CASSPRGRTYEQYF. The CDR3 nucleotides read TGTGCCAGCAGCCCCAGGGGACGGACCTACGAGCAGTACTTC.

J is TRBJ2-1 and V is TRBV7-6; D remains unclear. The ends were cut back, 4 bases at V and 4 bases at J, with 8 bases in the middle. The CDR3 contains 13 residues. Germline values: CDR1 SGHVS, CDR2 FNYEAQ. CDR3: CASSSSSYNEQFF. The CDR3 nucleotides are TGTGCCAGCAGCTCCTCTTCGTACAATGAGCAGTTCTTC. The whole variable domain, remainder taken from reference TRBV7-6 and TRBJ2-1, is GAGVSQSPRYKVTKRGQDVALRCDPISGHVSLYWYRQALGQGPEFLTYFNYEAQQDKSGLPNDRFSAERPEGSISTLTIQRTEQRDSAMYRCASSSSSYNEQFFGPGTRLTVL.